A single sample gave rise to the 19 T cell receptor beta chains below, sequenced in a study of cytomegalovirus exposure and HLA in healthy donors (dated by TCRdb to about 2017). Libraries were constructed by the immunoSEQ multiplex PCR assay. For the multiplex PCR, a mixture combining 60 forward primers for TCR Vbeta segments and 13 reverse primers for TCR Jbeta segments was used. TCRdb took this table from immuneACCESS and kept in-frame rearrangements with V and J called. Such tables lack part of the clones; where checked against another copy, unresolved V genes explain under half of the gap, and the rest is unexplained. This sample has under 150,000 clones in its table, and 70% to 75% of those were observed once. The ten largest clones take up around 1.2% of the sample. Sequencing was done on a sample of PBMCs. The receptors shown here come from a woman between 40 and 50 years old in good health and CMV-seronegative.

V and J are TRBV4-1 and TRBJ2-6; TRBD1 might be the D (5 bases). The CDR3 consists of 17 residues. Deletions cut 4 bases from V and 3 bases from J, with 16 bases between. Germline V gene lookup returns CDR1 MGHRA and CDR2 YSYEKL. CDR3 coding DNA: TGCGCCAGCAGCCGGCAAGGGGCCCTGGGTGGGGCCAACGTCCTGACTTTC. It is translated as CASSRQGALGGANVLTF.

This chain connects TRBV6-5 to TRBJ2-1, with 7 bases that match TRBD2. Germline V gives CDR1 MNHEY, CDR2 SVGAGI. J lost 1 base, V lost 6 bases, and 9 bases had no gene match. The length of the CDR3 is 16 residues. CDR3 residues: CASSYLKRGSYNEQFF. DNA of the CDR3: TGTGCCAGCAGCTACCTGAAGCGGGGTTCCTACAATGAGCAGTTCTTC.

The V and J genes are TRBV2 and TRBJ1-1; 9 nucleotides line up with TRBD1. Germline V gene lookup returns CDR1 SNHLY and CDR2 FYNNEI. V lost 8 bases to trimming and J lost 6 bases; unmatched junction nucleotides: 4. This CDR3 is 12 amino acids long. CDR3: CASGGQGPEAFF. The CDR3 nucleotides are TGTGCCAGCGGGGGACAGGGCCCTGAAGCTTTCTTT.

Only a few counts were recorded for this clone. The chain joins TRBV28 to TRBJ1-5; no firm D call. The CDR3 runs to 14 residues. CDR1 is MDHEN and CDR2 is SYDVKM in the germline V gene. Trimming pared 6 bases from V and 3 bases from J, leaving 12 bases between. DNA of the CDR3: TGTGCCAGCAGCCTCGATGGGCTCAATCAGCCCCAGCATTTT. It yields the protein CASSLDGLNQPQHF. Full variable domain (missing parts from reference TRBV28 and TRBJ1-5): DVKVTQSSRYLVKRTGEKVFLECVQDMDHENMFWYRQDPGLGLRLIYFSYDVKMKEKGDIPEGYSVSREKKERFSLILESASTNQTSMYLCASSLDGLNQPQHFGDGTRLSIL.

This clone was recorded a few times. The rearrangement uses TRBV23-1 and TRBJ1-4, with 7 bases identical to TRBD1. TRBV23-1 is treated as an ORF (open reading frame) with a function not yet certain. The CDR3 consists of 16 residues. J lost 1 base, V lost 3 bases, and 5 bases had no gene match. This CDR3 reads CASSHRQGETNEKLFF. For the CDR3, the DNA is TGCGCCAGCAGTCATCGACAGGGTGAAACTAATGAAAAACTGTTTTTT.

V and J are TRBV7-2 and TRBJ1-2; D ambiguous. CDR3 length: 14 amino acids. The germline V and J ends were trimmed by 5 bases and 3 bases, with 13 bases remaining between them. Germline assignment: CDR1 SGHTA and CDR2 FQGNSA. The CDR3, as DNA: TGTGCCAGCAGCCCACGCGGCAGCCACTATGGCTACACCTTC. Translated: CASSPRGSHYGYTF.

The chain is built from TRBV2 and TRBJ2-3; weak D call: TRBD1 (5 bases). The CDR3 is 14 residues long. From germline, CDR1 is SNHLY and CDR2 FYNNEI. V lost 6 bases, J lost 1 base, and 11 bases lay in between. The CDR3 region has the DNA TGTGCCAGCAGAAAAGAAGGGGGCACAGATACGCAGTATTTT. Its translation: CASRKEGGTDTQYF.

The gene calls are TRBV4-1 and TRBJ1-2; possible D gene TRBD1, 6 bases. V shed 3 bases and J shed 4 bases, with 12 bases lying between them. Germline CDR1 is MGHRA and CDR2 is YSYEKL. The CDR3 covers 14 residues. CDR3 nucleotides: TGCGCCAGCAGCCAGGTACAGGGATCCTATGGCTACACCTTC. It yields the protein CASSQVQGSYGYTF.

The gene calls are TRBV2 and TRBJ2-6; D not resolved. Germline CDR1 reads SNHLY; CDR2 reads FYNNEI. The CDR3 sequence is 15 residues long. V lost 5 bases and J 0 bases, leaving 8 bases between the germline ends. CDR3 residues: CASSPDNSGANVLTF. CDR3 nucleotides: TGTGCCAGCAGTCCCGACAACTCTGGGGCCAACGTCCTGACTTTC.

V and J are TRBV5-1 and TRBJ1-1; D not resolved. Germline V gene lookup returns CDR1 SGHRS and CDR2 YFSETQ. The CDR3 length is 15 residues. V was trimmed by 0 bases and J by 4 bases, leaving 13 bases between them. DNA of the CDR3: TGCGCCAGCAGCTTGGCCCCGGAAGAGGGCACTGAAGCTTTCTTT. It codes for CASSLAPEEGTEAFF.

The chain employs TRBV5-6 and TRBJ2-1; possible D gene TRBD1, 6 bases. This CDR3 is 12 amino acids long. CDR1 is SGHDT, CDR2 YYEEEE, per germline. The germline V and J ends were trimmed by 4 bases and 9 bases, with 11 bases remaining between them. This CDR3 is CASSQTGTEQFF. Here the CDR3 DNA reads TGTGCCAGCAGCCAGACAGGTACTGAGCAGTTCTTC.

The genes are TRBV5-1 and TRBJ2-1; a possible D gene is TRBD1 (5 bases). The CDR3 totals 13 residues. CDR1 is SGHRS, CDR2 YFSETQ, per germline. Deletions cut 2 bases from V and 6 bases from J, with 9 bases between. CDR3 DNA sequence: TGCGCCAGCAGCTTCTGGGGCGGCAATGAGCAGTTCTTC. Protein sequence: CASSFWGGNEQFF.

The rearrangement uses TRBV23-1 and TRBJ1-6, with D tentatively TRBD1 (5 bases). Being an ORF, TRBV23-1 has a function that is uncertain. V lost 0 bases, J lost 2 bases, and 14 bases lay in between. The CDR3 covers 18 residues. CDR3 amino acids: CASSQSWGRRTYNSPLHF. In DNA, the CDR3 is TGCGCCAGCAGTCAATCCTGGGGCAGGAGAACCTATAATTCACCCCTCCACTTT.

The CDR3 here is CASSLGSGVGYTF. DNA for the CDR3: TGTGCCAGCAGTTTGGGGTCAGGGGTCGGCTACACCTTC. The chain links TRBV28 to TRBJ1-2, with D possibly matching TRBD1 (6 bases). V lost 3 bases and J lost 8, with 13 bases in between. This CDR3 is 13 amino acids long. CDR1 and CDR2 (germline): MDHEN, SYDVKM.

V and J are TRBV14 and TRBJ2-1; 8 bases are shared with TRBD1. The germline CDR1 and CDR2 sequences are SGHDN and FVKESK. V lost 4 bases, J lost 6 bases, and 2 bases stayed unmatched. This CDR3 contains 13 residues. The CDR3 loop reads CASSRQGSNEQFF. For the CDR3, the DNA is TGTGCCAGCAGCCGACAGGGGAGCAATGAGCAGTTCTTC.

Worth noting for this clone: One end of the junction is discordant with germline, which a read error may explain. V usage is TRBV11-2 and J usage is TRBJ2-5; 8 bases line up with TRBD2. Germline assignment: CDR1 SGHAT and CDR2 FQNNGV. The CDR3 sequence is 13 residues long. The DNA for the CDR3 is TGTGCCAGCAGCTTAGTGGCCGGGACTAGGGCTCACTTC. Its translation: CASSLVAGTRAHF. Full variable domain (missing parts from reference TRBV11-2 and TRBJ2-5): EAGVAQSPRYKIIEKRQSVAFWCNPISGHATLYWYQQILGQGPKLLIQFQNNGVVDDSQLPKDRFSAERLKGVDSTLKIQPAKLEDSAVYLCASSLVAGTRAHFGPGTRLLVL.

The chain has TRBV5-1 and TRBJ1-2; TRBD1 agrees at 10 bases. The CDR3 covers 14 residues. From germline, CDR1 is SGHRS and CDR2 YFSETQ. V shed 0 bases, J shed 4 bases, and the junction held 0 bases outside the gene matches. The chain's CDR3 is CASSLGDRGYGYTF. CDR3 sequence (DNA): TGCGCCAGCAGCTTGGGGGACAGGGGCTATGGCTACACCTTC.

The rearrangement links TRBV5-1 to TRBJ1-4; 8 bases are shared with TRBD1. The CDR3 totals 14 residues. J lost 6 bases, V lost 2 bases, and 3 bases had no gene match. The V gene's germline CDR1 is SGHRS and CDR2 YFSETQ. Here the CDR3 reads CASSLQGGYEKLFF. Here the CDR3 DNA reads TGCGCCAGCAGCTTACAGGGGGGTTATGAAAAACTGTTTTTT.

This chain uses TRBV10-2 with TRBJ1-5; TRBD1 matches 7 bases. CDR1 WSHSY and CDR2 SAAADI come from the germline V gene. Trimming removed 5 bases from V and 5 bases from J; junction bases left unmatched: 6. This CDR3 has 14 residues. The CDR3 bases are TGCGCCAGCAGTACGACAGGGCGGGATCAGCCCCAGCATTTT. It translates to CASSTTGRDQPQHF.